A selection of T cell receptor beta chains follows, all from one sample in a study of vaccination and CD4 T cells after COVID-19. TCRdb fed the PCR reads into MiXCR, producing one record per CDR3 protein. The sample lists about 11,000 distinct CDR3 sequences; about 28% were seen once. What these receptors recognize is not known. Sequencing used CD4+ T cells from blood, cultured in vitro. All receptors come from a human donor who had recovered from COVID-19. The CDR3 runs from the conserved cysteine through the conserved F or W. Fields, in order: V gene, CDR3 length, J gene, D gene, clone size, CDR3 DNA, CDR3 protein. D genes are given only for firm matches. Clone size is stated in some rows and not others, as once, few, many or a class when expanded.

TRBV7-7	16	TRBJ2-2	TRBD2	.	TGTGCTAGCAGCTCCGGACTAGCGGGAGCGAACGGGGAGCTGTTTTTT	CASSSGLAGANGELFF
TRBV20-1	13	TRBJ2-5	.	.	TGCAGTGCCCTGGGCTCGGGCCAAGAGACCCAGTACTTC	CSALGSGQETQYF
TRBV7-9	14	TRBJ1-1	.	few	TGTGCCAGCAGCTTAGGTAACCAGAACACTGAAGCTTTCTTT	CASSLGNQNTEAFF
TRBV27	14	TRBJ2-7	TRBD1	.	TGTGCCAGCAGTCCACCCGGGACAGAATACGAGCAGTACTTC	CASSPPGTEYEQYF
TRBV7-9	16	TRBJ2-2	.	.	TGTGCCAGCAGCTTTAGGAAGCCCCAAAATACCGGGGAGCTGTTTTTT	CASSFRKPQNTGELFF
TRBV21-1	16	TRBJ1-5	.	few	TGTGCCAGCAGCGCGAACCAGGGGGTCCGCAATCAGCCCCAGCATTTT	CASSANQGVRNQPQHF
TRBV4-3	13	TRBJ1-5	.	few	TGCGCCAGCAGCCAAGAACAGCATCAGCCCCAGCATTTT	CASSQEQHQPQHF
TRBV5-1	12	TRBJ2-5	.	.	TGCGCCAGCAGCTCGAACAAGGAGACCCAGTACTTC	CASSSNKETQYF
TRBV25-1	14	TRBJ1-1	.	.	TGTGCCAGCAATCATCTCGGGGTGAACACTGAAGCTTTCTTT	CASNHLGVNTEAFF
TRBV15	14	TRBJ2-2	.	few	TGTGCCACCAGCAGAGGAGGGAACACCGGGGAGCTGTTTTTT	CATSRGGNTGELFF
TRBV7-2	12	TRBJ2-7	.	.	TGTGCCAGCAGCGCCTTGGGGGACGAGCAGTACTTC	CASSALGDEQYF
TRBV20-1	12	TRBJ2-7	.	.	TGCAGTGCACGACTGCCCCCCTACGAGCAGTACTTC	CSARLPPYEQYF
TRBV5-4	14	TRBJ2-7	.	medium-sized	TGTGCCAGCAGCCCCCTTCGAGGGTCCTACGAGCAGTACTTC	CASSPLRGSYEQYF
TRBV7-9	12	TRBJ1-1	.	.	TGTGCCAGCAGCTTAATTTCGTCTGAAGCTTTCTTT	CASSLISSEAFF
TRBV6-2/TRBV6-3	14	TRBJ2-1	TRBD2	.	TGTGCCAGCATTGAAGCGGGAGGGGGGAATGAGCAGTTCTTC	CASIEAGGGNEQFF
TRBV10-3	17	TRBJ2-7	TRBD2	few	TGTGCCATCAGGAGTGGGTCTAGCGGGGGGCGCTTTTACGAGCAGTACTTC	CAIRSGSSGGRFYEQYF
TRBV5-1	17	TRBJ2-1	TRBD1	.	TGCGCCAGCAGCTTGGCCGGAGGGACAGGGGGCGCCAATGAGCAGTTCTTC	CASSLAGGTGGANEQFF
TRBV20-1	13	TRBJ2-3	.	medium-sized	TGCAGTGCTAGAGCTCCCAGAGGAGATACGCAGTATTTT	CSARAPRGDTQYF